One sample yielded the 9 T cell receptor beta chains listed below, sequenced in a study of CD8 T cells in ankylosing spondylitis. TCRdb independently ran MiXCR on the 5' RACE reads; one entry per CDR3 protein. The repertoire includes fewer than 250,000 distinct CDR3 sequences, around a quarter of them detected once, and just over 6.5% sits in the top ten. The sample was blood, either unsorted or a sorted T cell fraction (not recorded which). These receptors were taken from a male donor with ankylosing spondylitis or in good health (not recorded which).

This clonotype was counted ten times or more. The rearrangement joins TRBV29-1 to TRBJ1-1; possible D gene TRBD1, 5 bases. V lost 8 bases and J 4 bases, leaving 8 bases between the germline ends. The CDR3 runs 10 residues. Germline-derived CDR1 and CDR2 are SQVTM and ANQGSEA. This CDR3 reads CSSGGTEAFF. Here the CDR3 DNA reads TGCAGCTCTGGGGGCACTGAAGCTTTCTTT.

This clonotype appeared many times. This rearrangement joins TRBV4-2 to TRBJ2-3, with 7 nucleotides matching TRBD2. In germline, CDR1 is LGHNA, CDR2 YNFKEQ. CDR3 length: 16 amino acids. V lost 0 bases, J lost 3 bases, and 6 bases stayed unmatched. The CDR3 region is CASSQDTTGGTDTQYF. DNA for the CDR3: TGTGCCAGCAGCCAAGATACGACGGGAGGAACAGATACGCAGTATTTT.

The genes are TRBV7-2 and TRBJ2-7; D gene uncertain. The germline V and J ends were trimmed by 8 bases and 2 bases, with 19 bases remaining between them. This CDR3 spans 15 amino acids. Germline V lookup: CDR1 SGHTA, CDR2 FQGNSA. In DNA, the CDR3 is TGTGCCAGCGGCATCGAACCCGGGTCGACCTACGAGCAGTACTTC. It is translated as CASGIEPGSTYEQYF.

This clonotype was detected a few times. The junction departs from germline at one end; a sequencing error may be responsible. The chain couples TRBV29-1 to TRBJ1-1; D unclear. Germline V gene lookup returns CDR1 SQVTM and CDR2 ANQGSEA. The CDR3 sequence is 8 residues long. The CDR3 protein is CSVEEGLF. The CDR3 DNA follows: TGCAGCGTTGAAGAGGGCCTCTTT.

This clonotype was detected many times. V usage is TRBV7-2 and J usage is TRBJ2-1; D is possibly TRBD2 (6 bases). CDR3 size: 14 residues. The germline CDR1 and CDR2 sequences are SGHTA and FQGNSA. V shed 5 bases and J shed 3 bases, with 11 bases lying between them. As DNA, the CDR3 is TGTGCCAGCAGCCTGACTAGGAGCTACAATGAGCAGTTCTTC. This encodes CASSLTRSYNEQFF. Together with reference TRBV7-2 and TRBJ2-1, the CDR3 gives the full variable domain: GAGVSQSPSNKVTEKGKDVELRCDPISGHTALYWYRQSLGQGLEFLIYFQGNSAPDKSGLPSDRFSAERTGGSVSTLTIQRTQQEDSAVYLCASSLTRSYNEQFFGPGTRLTVL.

The table lists this clonotype with many counts. The chain uses TRBV12-3 or TRBV12-4 and TRBJ2-1; D unclear. Deletions cut 8 bases from V and 0 bases from J, with 14 bases between. There are 15 residues in the CDR3. The CDR3 sequence: CASCPRAISYNEQFF. In nucleotides, the CDR3 is TGTGCCAGCTGCCCCCGGGCTATCTCCTACAATGAGCAGTTCTTC.

This clonotype was seen repeatedly, ten times or more. V usage is TRBV7-3 and J usage is TRBJ1-5; 8 bases map to TRBD1. V was clipped by 6 bases and J by 7 bases; unmatched bases: 8. The CDR3 contains 14 residues. The germline V gene has CDR1 SGHTA and CDR2 FQGTGA. The CDR3 nucleotides read TGTGCCAGCAGTCGTGACAGGGGCGGCCAGCCCCAGCATTTT. Encoded protein: CASSRDRGGQPQHF.

The chain uses TRBV20-1 and TRBJ2-7, with 7 bases aligning to TRBD1. Losses at the gene ends were 5 bases for V and 1 base for J; bases not matched to a gene: 5. This CDR3 contains 13 residues. Per the germline V gene, CDR1 is DFQATT and CDR2 is SNEGSKA (reference sequence). The DNA for the CDR3 is TGCAGTGCTGGACGGGACAGATCCTACGAGCAGTACTTC. Translation: CSAGRDRSYEQYF.

The chain combines TRBV12-3 or TRBV12-4 with TRBJ2-1, with TRBD2 identical over 9 bases. The CDR3 runs to 16 residues. V lost 3 bases and J lost 0; bases outside the gene matches: 3. The CDR3 bases are TGTGCCAGCAGTTTGTTTAGCGGGAGCTCCTACAATGAGCAGTTCTTC. Its protein is CASSLFSGSSYNEQFF.